This T cell receptor beta chain was captured in a study of blood T cell repertoires in COVID-19. Study context: COVID-19 samples from acute and convalescent phases originated in the United States, Italy and Spain.

The CDR3 loop spans 15 amino acids. From germline, CDR1 is MRHNA and CDR2 SNTAGT. Trimming took 2 bases from V and 3 from J; bases not matched to a gene: 4. This clone was seen only a few times. The assay was immunoSEQ multiplex PCR, and TCRdb's table has in-frame clones only and misses some. The sample has roughly 230,000 clones, around 83% seen once. The receptor was isolated from a middle-aged man with active or convalescent COVID-19. What was sequenced was peripheral blood. The rearrangement uses TRBV6-4 and TRBJ2-3, with 8 nucleotides matching TRBD2. The CDR3 region is CASSDVGLGTDTQYF. In DNA form, the CDR3 reads TGTGCCAGCAGTGACGTGGGACTAGGAACAGATACGCAGTATTTT.